This TCR beta chain was sequenced during a study of cytomegalovirus exposure and HLA in healthy donors. Overall study results and limits: Later analysis demonstrated an association between a missense DCLRE1C variant and TCR beta V- and J-gene trimming. TCR beta chains associated with HLA were, in a later analysis, more clonally expanded than equally common others. Some V segments, including TRBV6-2 and TRBV6-3, were excluded as indistinguishable.

Healthy donors of bone marrow made up the group. V lost 2 bases and J 12 bases, leaving 13 bases between the germline ends. The CDR3 has 13 residues. Looked up from germline, CDR1 is SGHVS and CDR2 is FNYEAQ. Turning to this clone: Antigen: not known.

It was with 60 Vbeta and 13 Jbeta primers that the PCR ran. Profiled with immunoSEQ multiplex PCR; TCRdb holds only in-frame clones, not every one. The specimen's table records some 70,000 clones. Sample: PBMCs. The J gene is TRBJ1-4, the V gene TRBV7-6, with unresolved D. The receptor was derived from a female donor in good health and CMV-seropositive. The CDR3 region has the DNA TGTGCCAGCAGCTTAAGGCGCCCGGGAGAACTGTTTTTT. Its translation is CASSLRRPGELFF.